In its sample, the clone carrying this TCR beta chain was seen many times. TCRdb called the RT-PCR reads again in MiXCR, with one record for every CDR3 protein. The table has a few hundred thousand distinct CDR3 sequences, roughly 9.7% seen once. These data come from a study of response to subunit inactivated influenza vaccine. The CDR3 consists of 15 residues. Germline-derived CDR1 and CDR2 are ENHRY and SYGVKD. Unmatched junction bases numbered 9, after V lost 9 bases and J lost 1 base. The chain is built from TRBV10-3 and TRBJ2-4; 7 nucleotides align to TRBD1. The input for sequencing was PBMCs from blood, taken more than 35 days after vaccination. This receptor was obtained from a man aged 45-60 years who received an inactivated influenza vaccine. The CDR3 nucleotides read TGTGCCATAAGACAGGGTGGTGAGGCCAAAAACATTCAGTACTTC. This codes for CAIRQGGEAKNIQYF.